This TCR beta chain appears in the sequencing data of a study of hypomethylating agent response in myelodysplastic syndrome listed by TCRdb under 2021. Notes on the research overall: The hypomethylating agents azacitidine (about 75% of the 11) or decitabine (3 of 11) were used to treat the patients. Of the myelodysplastic syndrome patients in the cohort, nine or ten were male and 2 were female. On average the patients were roughly 72 +/- 6.3 years old, and a diploid cytogenetic profile was seen most often. TET2 was the most frequent mutation, present in about 50% of the 11 patients. Complete response or hematologic improvement was achieved by six patients, and a few patients were classified as non-responders. Response was defined as complete response or hematologic improvement, and patients who met neither criterion were classified as non-responders.

Concerning this clone: Its binding antigen is unknown. No much larger clonotype is one base removed from it; base qualities were not supplied.

The receptor library was made with the immunoSEQ multiplex PCR assay. Survey resolution was used, with two replicates of about 200 ng each, totaling around 400 ng of DNA per sample. Using multiplex PCR primers aimed at V and J genes, the hsTCRB kit picked up rearranged TCRB sequences in genomic DNA. In the first PCR, the CDR3 region was amplified for around 28 cycles with the QIAGEN Multiplex PCR Kit. A second PCR of 7 to 8 cycles attached sample barcodes and Illumina adapters to each replicate. Pooled libraries were quantified with a QuantStudio 6 and the KAPA library quantification kit. About 15 pM of pooled libraries were sequenced on an Illumina MiSeq with 156-cycle single-end reads and a 15-cycle index read. The study's processing was this. Of roughly 180,000 unique clonotypes, 1.5% to 2% were flagged by VDJdb annotation as previously reported viral-epitope-specific. Raw reads were processed into normalized, annotated TCRB repertoires with the immunoSEQ Data Assistant and immunoSEQ Analyzer. Clonotypes were analyzed with BioAnalyzer and version 0.6.5 of the immunarch R package. Every repertoire was downsampled to the clone count of the smallest repertoire before richness was estimated. Clonotypes were classified as expanded, contracted or novel by Fisher's exact tests, with novel defined as zero frequency before treatment. Significantly changed CDR3 beta sequences were clustered with GLIPH2 using simulation_depth=1000 and kmer_min_depth=3, and CDR3s shorter than five residues were excluded. TCRdb obtained this table from immuneACCESS and retained in-frame rearrangements with V and J assigned. These tables miss some clones; where compared with another copy, unresolved V genes account for less than half of the shortfall, and the remainder is unexplained. For V, J and clone size, that table is used; D and trimming come from the DNA. Present in this sample are about 5,100 clones, approximately 82% of which were seen just once. Jointly, the top ten make up over 15% of the sample.

The CDR3 goes from the cysteine to the phenylalanine over 17 residues. Solely the CDR3 DNA is kept, with 51 bases framed from the first base. The germline V gene encodes CDR1 KGHSH and CDR2 LQKENI. The junction shows trimming of 3 bases on V and 0 bases on J, and the gene matches do not reach 9 bases of it. T-cell subsets were not sorted, and bulk bone marrow was analyzed instead. Bone marrow from some 11 myelodysplastic syndrome patients was immunosequenced for TCR beta CDR3 regions before and after hypomethylating agent therapy. For longitudinal repertoire tracking, a baseline bone marrow plus two to three bone marrows at different post-treatment timepoints were contributed by each patient. Genomic DNA was isolated from whole bone marrow, and DNA quality was assessed with TapeStation, NanoDrop OneC and PicoGreen assays. The paper as a whole reports these results and caveats: Novel clonotypes emerged more often in responders, while non-responders showed more contracted clonotypes after treatment. Only approximately 10 patients were analyzed, so the study cohort was small. Richness, rarefaction diversity and clonality did not change significantly after hypomethylating agent treatment, across all patients or within response groups. Because the healthy control donors and the MDS patients were not matched by age, the comparison between MDS and healthy samples could have been affected. A possible recognition of novel MDS antigens by the shared GLIPH2 clusters was not confirmed and needs experimental validation.

The sequences come from bone marrow, collected before or after starting hypomethylating agent treatment for myelodysplastic syndrome (not recorded which). This clonotype was obtained from a human donor with myelodysplastic syndrome. The chain uses TRBV18 and TRBJ2-3; 7 bases in between match TRBD2. The DNA sequence is given as TGTGCCAGCTCACCCCCCAAGCTAGCGGTGAGCACAGATACGCAGTATTTT. It specifies CASSPPKLAVSTDTQYF.